Included here is one TCR beta chain sequence, with context. The sample belongs to a study of cytomegalovirus exposure and HLA in healthy donors. The V end was cut by 4 bases, the J end by 1 base, with 14 bases between. This CDR3 region has 15 residues. The germline V gene has CDR1 SGHRS and CDR2 YFSETQ. Only in-frame clones appear in the TCRdb table, and some are missing; sequencing was by immunoSEQ multiplex PCR. In the table there are roughly 250,000 clones, around 87% of which are singletons. The chain links TRBV5-1 to TRBJ2-5; possible D gene TRBD2, 6 bases. The sequenced sample consisted of PBMCs. This clonotype originated in a man younger than 35 in good health and CMV-seronegative. The CDR3 bases are TGCGCCAGCAGCAGAGGGACTCCCGGCCAAGAGACCCAGTACTTC. Protein sequence: CASSRGTPGQETQYF.